What follows are 26 T cell receptor beta chains derived from one specimen sequenced in a study of T cells after yellow fever vaccination. TCRdb fed the 5' RACE reads into MiXCR, producing one record per CDR3 protein. The sample holds 50,000 or so distinct CDR3 sequences, approximately 6.9% seen once. Sequenced material: CD8+ T cells sorted from PBMCs, taken on the day of the first yellow fever vaccination. The receptors were gathered from a man aged 18-30 years who received the YFV17D yellow fever vaccine.

V usage is TRBV28 and J usage is TRBJ2-1; 9 bases match TRBD2. This CDR3 has 15 amino acids. V was clipped by 3 bases and J by 2 bases; unmatched bases: 2. The germline CDR1 and CDR2 sequences are MDHEN and SYDVKM. The chain's CDR3 is CASSFGGGAYNEQFF. The CDR3 nucleotides read TGTGCCAGCAGTTTTGGCGGGGGGGCCTACAATGAGCAGTTCTTC.

The CDR3 DNA follows: TGTGCCAGCAGCTTACCGGGACGAAGGAATGGCTACACCTTC. It translates to CASSLPGRRNGYTF. The chain recombines TRBV7-9 with TRBJ1-2; TRBD1 is a possible D gene (5 bases). CDR1 is SEHNR, CDR2 FQNEAQ, per germline (reference sequence). The CDR3 contains 14 residues. The V end was cut by 2 bases, the J end by 6 bases, with 13 bases between.

This clonotype appeared many times. The V and J genes are TRBV5-1 and TRBJ2-3; the D gene could be TRBD1 or TRBD2 (5 bases each). The CDR3 is 13 residues long. Trimming shortened V by 4 bases and J by 3 bases, and 9 bases separated the two germline ends. CDR1 and CDR2 (germline): SGHRS, YFSETQ. CDR3 sequence: CASSGGVTDTQYF. Here the CDR3 DNA reads TGCGCCAGCAGCGGGGGAGTAACAGATACGCAGTATTTT. The full variable domain, in which reference TRBV5-1 and TRBJ2-3 provide the parts outside the CDR3, is KAGVTQTPRYLIKTRGQQVTLSCSPISGHRSVSWYQQTPGQGLQFLFEYFSETQRNKGNFPGRFSGRQFSNSRSEMNVSTLELGDSALYLCASSGGVTDTQYFGPGTRLTVL.

This clonotype showed up many times. This chain uses TRBV4-2 with TRBJ1-2, with D tentatively TRBD1 (5 bases). The ends were cut back, 4 bases at V and 4 bases at J, with 25 bases in the middle. This CDR3 has 18 residues. The germline gives CDR1 LGHNA, CDR2 YNFKEQ. CDR3: CASSRYPGRGSLGYGYTF. Here the CDR3 DNA reads TGTGCCAGCAGCCGATATCCGGGACGAGGATCGCTAGGCTATGGCTACACCTTC.

This clonotype was seen many times. The chain has TRBV12-3 or TRBV12-4 and TRBJ2-5; 8 nucleotides match TRBD2. The CDR3 covers 16 residues. V trimming: 2 bases; J trimming: 1 base; junction bases outside the gene matches: 6. The CDR3 DNA reads as TGTGCCAGCAGTTTACTGGTCACTAGCGGCCAAGAGACCCAGTACTTC. Encoded protein: CASSLLVTSGQETQYF.

This clonotype has a handful of counts. The rearrangement joins TRBV5-4 to TRBJ2-5, with TRBD2 identical over 14 bases. The CDR3 is 16 residues long. The germline V gene encodes CDR1 SGHNT and CDR2 YYREEE (reference sequence). With 4 bases clipped from V and 3 bases from J, the junction kept 5 bases outside the gene matches. Here the CDR3 reads CASSPGTSGGEETQYF. CDR3 nucleotides: TGTGCCAGCAGCCCGGGGACTAGCGGGGGTGAAGAGACCCAGTACTTC.

The chain combines TRBV7-9 with TRBJ2-1; 9 bases are a match to TRBD2. Looked up from germline, CDR1 is SEHNR and CDR2 is FQNEAQ (reference sequence). The CDR3 loop spans 15 amino acids. With 6 bases clipped from V and 2 bases from J, the junction kept 5 bases outside the gene matches. In DNA, the CDR3 is TGTGCCAGCAGAGAGCGGGGGGTGACCTACAATGAGCAGTTCTTC. Translation gives CASRERGVTYNEQFF.

This clonotype was detected ten times or more. The chain combines TRBV9 with TRBJ1-2; 10 nucleotides agree with TRBD1. The germline gives CDR1 SGDLS, CDR2 YYNGEE. Trimming cost V 3 bases and J 3 bases; bases outside gene matches: 8. This CDR3 is built from 16 residues. This chain's CDR3 is CASSANDRGLYYGYTF. The CDR3 region has the DNA TGTGCCAGCAGCGCCAACGACAGGGGGCTCTACTATGGCTACACCTTC.

In its sample, this clonotype was seen many times. The J gene is TRBJ2-2, the V gene TRBV11-2; no reliable D call. This CDR3 has 15 residues. The germline gives CDR1 SGHAT, CDR2 FQNNGV. V was cut by 4 bases and J by 5 bases, with 14 bases left in between. In DNA form, the CDR3 reads TGTGCCAGCAGCTCCTCCGACCCGATGACCGGGGAGCTGTTTTTT. Residues: CASSSSDPMTGELFF.

The table lists this clonotype with a few counts. V usage is TRBV12-3 or TRBV12-4 and J usage is TRBJ2-2; D call uncertain. V was pared by 3 bases and J by 0 bases, with 8 bases between. The CDR3 consists of 15 residues. Here the CDR3 DNA reads TGTGCCAGCAGTTTGCCAGTGACGAACACCGGGGAGCTGTTTTTT. Its protein product is CASSLPVTNTGELFF.

This clonotype occurred a few times. This chain links TRBV7-2 with TRBJ2-3, with D unresolved. V gave up 1 base and J gave up 6 bases, with 8 bases separating them. Germline V gene lookup returns CDR1 SGHTA and CDR2 FQGNSA. The CDR3 totals 13 residues. The CDR3 loop is CASSLVPRDTQYF. The DNA for the CDR3 is TGTGCCAGCAGCTTAGTCCCTCGGGATACGCAGTATTTT.

This clonotype was seen many times. The chain carries TRBV4-1 and TRBJ1-1; TRBD1 might be the D (6 bases). The ends were cut back, 8 bases at V and 5 bases at J, with 24 bases in the middle. Germline assignment: CDR1 MGHRA and CDR2 YSYEKL. The CDR3 has 16 residues. CDR3 sequence: CASYSPGTNRGTEAFF. The CDR3, as DNA: TGCGCCAGCTATAGTCCCGGGACAAACCGGGGAACTGAAGCTTTCTTT.

This clonotype is medium-sized by share. The CDR3 DNA follows: TGTGCCAGCAGTGAAGAAAGAATGCGATTCGACGAGCAGTACGTC. Its protein is CASSEERMRFDEQYV. This rearrangement joins TRBV2 to TRBJ2-7; D is ambiguous. The CDR3 runs to 15 residues. V was shortened by 1 base and J by 5 bases, with 15 bases between the two germline ends. The germline CDR1 and CDR2 sequences are SNHLY and FYNNEI.

This clonotype was detected only a few times. This sequence joins TRBV27 and TRBJ1-5; D uncertain. The germline V gene encodes CDR1 MNHEY and CDR2 SMNVEV (reference sequence). The CDR3 runs 14 residues. V lost 4 bases and J 5 bases, leaving 12 bases between the germline ends. CDR3 protein: CASSSTSHHQPQHF. The DNA of the CDR3 is TGTGCCAGCAGTTCCACCTCACACCATCAGCCCCAGCATTTT.

This clonotype was picked up many times. The rearrangement uses TRBV29-1 and TRBJ2-2; maybe TRBD1 (6 bases). The CDR3 is made up of 13 amino acids. Trimming removed 2 bases at V and 5 bases at J, with 9 bases between. The germline CDR1 and CDR2 sequences are SQVTM and ANQGSEA. The CDR3 DNA follows: TGCAGCGTTGAATCGAGGGGGACCGGGGAGCTGTTTTTT. Protein sequence: CSVESRGTGELFF.

This clonotype was seen at least ten times. The chain links TRBV5-1 to TRBJ2-7, with a tentative D call TRBD2 (5 bases). Germline lookup yields CDR1 SGHRS and CDR2 YFSETQ. CDR3 length: 15 amino acids. V lost 0 bases and J 4 bases, leaving 14 bases between the germline ends. DNA for the CDR3: TGCGCCAGCAGCTTGGTGGCAGGAGGATCATACGAGCAGTACTTC. Encoded protein: CASSLVAGGSYEQYF.

This clonotype was counted many times. V and J are TRBV7-3 and TRBJ2-2, with TRBD1 as a possible D gene (5 bases). The CDR3 is 13 residues long. Germline CDR1 SGHTA, CDR2 FQGTGA. The V gene lost 4 bases and the J gene lost 7 bases, with 10 bases spanning the gap. DNA of the CDR3: TGTGCCAGCAGCTCAGGGAACGACGGGGAGCTGTTTTTT. This sequence encodes CASSSGNDGELFF.

This clonotype has at least ten counts. The chain combines TRBV10-3 with TRBJ2-7, with TRBD2 matching 9 bases. The CDR3 consists of 17 residues. Germline CDR1 and CDR2: ENHRY and SYGVKD. V trimming: 5 bases; J trimming: 6 bases; junction bases outside the gene matches: 17. This CDR3 is CAISIPRIAGVEVEQYF. The CDR3, as DNA: TGTGCCATCAGTATCCCAAGGATAGCGGGGGTTGAGGTCGAGCAGTACTTC.

This clonotype was counted many times. The chain has TRBV5-1 and TRBJ2-3; TRBD2 agrees at 14 bases. Germline V lookup: CDR1 SGHRS, CDR2 YFSETQ. J lost 7 bases, V lost 3 bases, and 10 bases had no gene match. This CDR3 comprises 17 residues. The CDR3: CASSSQGLAGEDYTQYF. The DNA of the CDR3 is TGCGCCAGCAGCTCACAGGGACTAGCGGGGGAAGACTATACGCAGTATTTT.

The rearrangement links TRBV24-1 to TRBJ1-2, with a possible D match to TRBD1 (6 bases). Trimming cost V 5 bases and J 2 bases, with 14 bases left between them. Germline values: CDR1 KGHDR, CDR2 SFDVKD. The CDR3 spans 15 residues. For the CDR3, the DNA is TGTGCCACCAGTGGAGGAACAGGGACCAACTATGGCTACACCTTC. This encodes CATSGGTGTNYGYTF.

This clonotype was detected only a few times. This sequence joins TRBV6-5 and TRBJ2-3; TRBD2 might be the D (7 bases). This CDR3 comprises 14 residues. Germline lookup yields CDR1 MNHEY and CDR2 SVGAGI. Trimming shortened V by 2 bases and J by 6 bases, and 12 bases separated the two germline ends. The CDR3 sequence: CASSYPGGRDTQYF. The CDR3 nucleotides read TGTGCCAGCAGTTACCCGGGGGGCAGGGATACGCAGTATTTT.

This clonotype was found a few times. This chain connects TRBV27 to TRBJ1-5, with D unresolved. The germline CDR1 and CDR2 sequences are MNHEY and SMNVEV (reference sequence). Trimming took off 3 bases at V and 2 bases at J, with 8 bases between the two ends. The CDR3 totals 14 residues. CDR3 loop: CASSFIDGNQPQHF. The CDR3 DNA reads TGTGCCAGCAGTTTCATAGATGGCAATCAGCCCCAGCATTTT.

This clonotype was detected many times. The chain is built from TRBV2 and TRBJ2-7; TRBD1 might be the D (6 bases). The V gene lost 1 base and the J gene lost 7 bases, with 14 bases spanning the gap. The V gene's germline CDR1 is SNHLY and CDR2 FYNNEI. The CDR3 consists of 14 residues. The CDR3 loop reads CASSEVQGLREQYF. CDR3 DNA sequence: TGTGCCAGCAGTGAAGTTCAGGGGCTTCGAGAGCAGTACTTC.

This clonotype was seen repeatedly, ten times or more. The chain joins TRBV5-1 to TRBJ2-1, with D possibly TRBD1 on 7 matching bases. V shed 0 bases and J shed 8 bases, with 15 bases lying between them. The germline gives CDR1 SGHRS, CDR2 YFSETQ. The CDR3 runs to 15 residues. The CDR3, as DNA: TGCGCCAGCAGCTTGGGTACAGGGGAGGTCTATGAGCAGTTCTTC. Its protein is CASSLGTGEVYEQFF.

Note on this clonotype: This may stem from a read error, because a much larger clone lies one nucleotide away. J is TRBJ2-3 and V is TRBV12-3 or TRBV12-4, with D perhaps TRBD2 (6 bases). There are 18 residues in the CDR3. Trimming took 3 bases from V and 5 from J, leaving 24 bases between them. In DNA, the CDR3 is TGTGCCAGCAGTTTTTACTTCCCATATAGCGGAGGCATAGATACGCAGTATTTT. It codes for CASSFYFPYSGGIDTQYF.

This clonotype was counted a few times. The chain is built from TRBV6-1 and TRBJ2-7, with TRBD2 matching 8 bases. The germline V gene has CDR1 MNHNS and CDR2 SASEGT. This CDR3 comprises 14 residues. Trimming cost V 5 bases and J 3 bases; bases outside gene matches: 6. This CDR3 is CASSTGGSDYEQYF. The CDR3, as DNA: TGTGCCAGCAGTACGGGGGGGTCGGACTACGAGCAGTACTTC.